This entry lists 32 T cell receptor beta chains sequenced from one sample in a study of shared T cell receptors in the human thymus. TCRdb's table, derived via immunoSEQ multiplex PCR, lists solely in-frame clones and lacks some. Of hundreds of thousands of clones detected, about 84% appear once; the ten largest clones hold about 0.012%. The same data also contributed to another study, on human thymus T cells.

Sequencing used thymocytes. The receptors shown here come from a boy less than two years old with a congenital heart defect.

V and J are TRBV11-1 and TRBJ2-7; D might be TRBD2 (6 bases). The V end was cut by 5 bases, the J end by 2 bases, with 10 bases between. The CDR3 runs to 13 residues. Per germline, CDR1 SGHAT and CDR2 FQDESV (reference sequence). CDR3 nucleotides: TGTGCCAGCAGCCCGCGGGGACCCTACGAGCAGTACTTC. Translated, it gives CASSPRGPYEQYF.

Only one count was recorded for this clone. V and J are TRBV28 and TRBJ1-5, with 10 bases fitting TRBD1. With 6 bases clipped from V and 0 bases from J, the junction kept 14 bases outside the gene matches. Germline-derived CDR1 and CDR2 are MDHEN and SYDVKM. The length of the CDR3 is 19 residues. The CDR3 loop reads CASRWDRGEEMTSNQPQHF. The CDR3 DNA reads TGTGCCAGCAGATGGGACAGGGGCGAAGAGATGACTAGCAATCAGCCCCAGCATTTT.

A remark on this clone: Other DNA sequences in the same sample also yield this CDR3. V gene TRBV4-3 combines with J gene TRBJ2-7; D might be TRBD1 (6 bases). The CDR3 has 15 residues. Germline V gives CDR1 LGHNA, CDR2 YSLEER. The V and J ends lost 2 bases and 7 bases respectively, with 18 bases between them. The CDR3 DNA reads TGCGCCAGCAGCCAATACCAGGGGACCCCGGGGGAGCAGTACTTC. Its protein is CASSQYQGTPGEQYF.

The chain combines TRBV27 with TRBJ2-7, with 12 bases that match TRBD1. V trimming: 4 bases; J trimming: 0 bases; junction bases outside the gene matches: 19. This CDR3 spans 21 amino acids. The germline V gene has CDR1 MNHEY and CDR2 SMNVEV (reference sequence). This CDR3 is CASSSPPGQGASSGYSYEQYF. Written as DNA, the CDR3 is TGTGCCAGCAGTTCCCCTCCGGGACAGGGGGCGAGTAGCGGCTACTCCTACGAGCAGTACTTC.

The rearrangement links TRBV19 to TRBJ1-5; TRBD1 matches at 11 bases. The germline V gene encodes CDR1 LNHDA and CDR2 SQIVND (reference sequence). Germline trimming cut 3 bases from V and 4 bases from J; bases unmatched to any gene: 8. This CDR3 has 17 amino acids. The DNA of the CDR3 is TGTGCCAGTAGTATTTCCGGGACAGGGGGGGAAAATCAGCCCCAGCATTTT. Protein: CASSISGTGGENQPQHF.

CDR3 loop: CASSIWSWFGTGETLGRGNQPQHF. In nucleotides, the CDR3 is TGTGCCAGTAGTATCTGGAGTTGGTTTGGGACAGGGGAGACCCTGGGTCGGGGTAATCAGCCCCAGCATTTT. The V gene is TRBV19, the J gene TRBJ1-5; 10 nucleotides match TRBD1. There are 24 residues in the CDR3. Trimming at V came to 3 bases and at J to 4 bases, leaving 30 bases not matched to a gene. Germline CDR1 LNHDA, CDR2 SQIVND (reference sequence).

V gene TRBV27 combines with J gene TRBJ1-1; 7 bases match TRBD1. In germline, CDR1 is MNHEY, CDR2 SMNVEV (reference sequence). V trimming: 5 bases; J trimming: 3 bases; junction bases outside the gene matches: 9. The CDR3 has 15 amino acids. CDR3 sequence reads: CASSPSLTGDTEAFF. The CDR3 nucleotides read TGTGCCAGCAGTCCCTCCCTAACAGGGGACACTGAAGCTTTCTTT.

The sample holds a few counts of this clone. The chain links TRBV10-2 to TRBJ2-3; TRBD2 is a possible D gene (6 bases). V was pared by 2 bases and J by 9 bases, with 6 bases between. The CDR3 sequence is 11 residues long. Germline V gene data show CDR1 as WSHSY and CDR2 as SAAADI. The CDR3: CASSEGGTQYF. Here the CDR3 DNA reads TGCGCCAGCAGTGAGGGAGGGACGCAGTATTTT.

This CDR3 is CASRPASGLAGGVAKNIQYF. DNA for the CDR3: TGTGCAAGTCGCCCCGCTTCGGGACTAGCGGGAGGAGTTGCCAAAAACATTCAGTACTTC. This chain connects TRBV12-2 to TRBJ2-4; the table gives TRBD2 as D, unverified against the DNA. TRBV12-2 corresponds to a pseudogene. This CDR3 region has 20 residues.

The rearrangement joins TRBV4-3 to TRBJ2-1, with TRBD2 matching over 9 bases. This CDR3 is 15 amino acids long. Germline V CDR1 and CDR2: LGHNA, YSLEER. With V trimmed by 3 bases and J by 7 bases, 7 bases remained unmatched. The CDR3 loop is CASSHDSGSTNEQFF. As DNA, the CDR3 is TGCGCCAGCAGCCATGATAGCGGGAGTACGAATGAGCAGTTCTTC.

The chain has TRBV5-4 and TRBJ1-2, with TRBD1 matching over 7 bases. CDR1 SGHNT and CDR2 YYREEE come from the germline V gene (reference sequence). Germline trimming cut 0 bases from V and 4 bases from J; bases unmatched to any gene: 3. The CDR3 contains 14 residues. CDR3 nucleotide sequence: TGTGCCAGCAGCTTGGTGGGACAGTCCTATGGCTACACCTTC. It is translated as CASSLVGQSYGYTF.

The chain links TRBV7-2 to TRBJ1-2, with no clear D. V lost 5 bases and J lost 4, with 20 bases in between. This CDR3 region has 16 residues. Germline CDR1 is SGHTA and CDR2 is FQGNSA. The chain's CDR3 is CASSPNPHSPFYGYTF. CDR3 DNA sequence: TGTGCCAGCAGCCCCAATCCACACAGTCCTTTCTATGGCTACACCTTC.

Concerning this clone: Without the conserved terminal phenylalanine or tryptophan, this CDR3 likely stems from a read error. The DNA is left out, because the CDR3 cannot be placed on it with certainty; the CDR3 is given as TCRdb lists it. V gene TRBV27 combines with J gene TRBJ1-2; TRBD1 is the table's D call and was not checked against the DNA. Germline assignment: CDR1 MNHEY and CDR2 SMNVEV (reference sequence). The CDR3 numbers 10 amino acids, ends counted. CDR3 region: CASSLSDRGV.

This chain joins TRBV27 and TRBJ2-7, with 7 bases fitting TRBD1. Germline values: CDR1 MNHEY, CDR2 SMNVEV (reference sequence). V dropped 6 bases and J dropped 2; count of bases not matched to a gene: 16. CDR3 length: 17 amino acids. CDR3 in amino acids: CASRGKATGTVTYEQYF. The CDR3 DNA is TGTGCCAGCAGAGGCAAAGCAACCGGGACAGTTACCTACGAGCAGTACTTC.

The gene calls are TRBV30 and TRBJ2-1; D is ambiguous. With 5 bases removed from V and 4 bases from J, the gap between germline ends came to 6 bases. The CDR3 runs to 11 residues. Germline V gene sequence: CDR1 GTSNPN, CDR2 SVGIG (reference sequence). CDR3 in amino acids: CAWYLYNEQFF. The DNA of the CDR3 is TGTGCCTGGTACCTATACAATGAGCAGTTCTTC.

This chain connects TRBV9 to TRBJ2-7; D is ambiguous. CDR1 SGDLS and CDR2 YYNGEE come from the germline V gene. V dropped 0 bases and J dropped 5 bases, with 18 bases sitting between them. The CDR3 runs to 16 residues. CDR3 bases: TGTGCCAGCAGCGTAGGAGGTCCTGGAAACCCCAACGAGCAGTACTTC. This translates into CASSVGGPGNPNEQYF.

The chain recombines TRBV7-2 with TRBJ1-5, with D possibly matching TRBD1 (6 bases). The CDR3 extends over 15 amino acids. V was clipped by 4 bases and J by 0 bases, with 10 bases between them. CDR1 SGHTA and CDR2 FQGNSA come from the germline V gene. As DNA, the CDR3 is TGTGCCAGCAGCTACAGACAGGATAGCAATCAGCCCCAGCATTTT. It is translated as CASSYRQDSNQPQHF.

The rearrangement joins TRBV5-6 to TRBJ2-4; tentatively, D is TRBD2 (5 bases). The V and J ends lost 0 bases and 2 bases respectively, with 6 bases between them. This CDR3 is 14 amino acids long. Germline V gene data show CDR1 as SGHDT and CDR2 as YYEEEE. The CDR3 protein is CASSLAGTKNIQYF. Written as DNA, the CDR3 is TGTGCCAGCAGCTTGGCCGGGACCAAAAACATTCAGTACTTC.

The chain couples TRBV27 to TRBJ1-2; TRBD1 is a possible D gene (5 bases). Germline values: CDR1 MNHEY, CDR2 SMNVEV (reference sequence). The V gene lost 10 bases and the J gene lost 4 bases, with 19 bases spanning the gap. CDR3 size: 14 residues. The CDR3 region has the DNA TGTGCCACCCAGGGAGGTTTGGGGTTCTATGGCTACACCTTC. Its protein product is CATQGGLGFYGYTF.

The chain links TRBV25-1 to TRBJ2-5, with D maybe TRBD1 (6 bases). The CDR3 totals 16 residues. Germline CDR1 reads MGHDK; CDR2 reads SYGVNS. The ends were cut back, 5 bases at V and 0 bases at J, with 16 bases in the middle. CDR3 amino acids: CASSFADSVYQETQYF. In nucleotides, the CDR3 is TGTGCCAGCAGTTTCGCGGACAGCGTGTACCAAGAGACCCAGTACTTC.

The table lists this clone with a count of one. V is TRBV14 and J is TRBJ1-4, with a possible D match to TRBD1 (6 bases). The V gene lost 1 base and the J gene lost 5 bases, with 8 bases spanning the gap. The CDR3 runs 14 residues. Germline CDR1 is SGHDN and CDR2 is FVKESK. In DNA form, the CDR3 reads TGTGCCAGCAGCCAAGGCAGGGGAAATGAAAAACTGTTTTTT. It codes for CASSQGRGNEKLFF.

The rearrangement joins TRBV28 to TRBJ2-7; D is unresolved. CDR1 MDHEN and CDR2 SYDVKM come from the germline V gene. Between the trimmed V and J ends, which lost 3 bases and 2 bases, there was a span of 8 bases. The CDR3 is 13 residues long. CDR3 amino acids: CASSFKLTYEQYF. In DNA, the CDR3 is TGTGCCAGCAGTTTCAAACTAACCTACGAGCAGTACTTC. The variable domain in full, completed from reference TRBV28 and TRBJ2-7, reads DVKVTQSSRYLVKRTGEKVFLECVQDMDHENMFWYRQDPGLGLRLIYFSYDVKMKEKGDIPEGYSVSREKKERFSLILESASTNQTSMYLCASSFKLTYEQYFGPGTRLTVT.

The V gene is TRBV9, the J gene TRBJ2-1; 15 bases fit TRBD2. The V gene end was trimmed by 0 bases and the J gene end by 8 bases; junction bases not matched to a gene: 9. CDR1 and CDR2 (germline): SGDLS, YYNGEE. This CDR3 is 18 amino acids long. The CDR3 bases are TGTGCCAGCAGCGTAGTTCCAGGACTAGCGGGAGGGCCCCATGAGCAGTTCTTC. Its protein product is CASSVVPGLAGGPHEQFF.

This sequence joins TRBV7-2 and TRBJ2-1, with 12 bases fitting TRBD2. The germline V gene encodes CDR1 SGHTA and CDR2 FQGNSA. This CDR3 has 15 residues. The ends lost 4 bases at V and 7 bases at J; junction bases unmatched: 5. This CDR3 reads CASSSRLAGENEQFF. CDR3 nucleotides: TGTGCCAGCAGCTCCCGACTAGCGGGAGAGAATGAGCAGTTCTTC.

V gene TRBV7-9 combines with J gene TRBJ2-5, with 16 bases lining up with TRBD2. Germline V lookup: CDR1 SEHNR, CDR2 FQNEAQ (reference sequence). With 5 bases clipped from V and 5 bases from J, the junction kept 5 bases outside the gene matches. This CDR3 spans 16 amino acids. The CDR3 is CASSAGLAGGRETQYF. The CDR3 DNA reads as TGTGCCAGCAGCGCGGGACTAGCGGGAGGGCGGGAGACCCAGTACTTC.

The rearrangement links TRBV10-3 to TRBJ2-7; no definite D call. The germline V and J ends were trimmed by 2 bases and 8 bases, with 16 bases remaining between them. The germline gives CDR1 ENHRY, CDR2 SYGVKD. The CDR3 has 14 amino acids. The CDR3 DNA follows: TGTGCCATCAGTGAGGACCTGAAGAGCGTGAAGCAGTACTTC. Protein: CAISEDLKSVKQYF.

The gene calls are TRBV10-3 and TRBJ2-3, with D unclear. With 6 bases removed from V and 4 bases from J, the gap between germline ends came to 11 bases. Germline V gene sequence: CDR1 ENHRY, CDR2 SYGVKD. CDR3 length: 13 amino acids. The CDR3 bases are TGTGCCATCAGACTCTTTGCCGCAGATACGCAGTATTTT. It encodes CAIRLFAADTQYF.

This clone was seen more than once but under ten times. The chain employs TRBV27 and TRBJ1-5; D possibly corresponds to TRBD1 (6 bases). The germline gives CDR1 MNHEY, CDR2 SMNVEV (reference sequence). The V gene lost 4 bases and the J gene lost 4 bases, with 20 bases spanning the gap. This CDR3 is 17 amino acids long. The CDR3 is CASSSNLDPQGNQPQHF. The DNA for the CDR3 is TGTGCCAGCAGTTCGAACCTCGACCCACAGGGAAATCAGCCCCAGCATTTT.

This clone showed up just a few times. The genes are TRBV7-2 and TRBJ2-7; 12 bases match TRBD2. CDR3 length equals 15 residues. V dropped 5 bases and J dropped 5; count of bases not matched to a gene: 7. Germline V CDR1 and CDR2: SGHTA, FQGNSA. The chain's CDR3 is CASSRSSGRVNEQYF. The CDR3 bases are TGTGCCAGCAGCCGTTCTAGCGGGAGGGTCAACGAGCAGTACTTC.

Written as DNA, the CDR3 is TGTGCCAGCAGCACCATGGCGGGAGGTGGGAATGAGCAGTTCTTC. Its protein is CASSTMAGGGNEQFF. The chain recombines TRBV7-6 with TRBJ2-1, with 8 positions matching TRBD2. The CDR3 contains 15 residues. CDR1 and CDR2 from the germline V gene are SGHVS and FNYEAQ. The junction had 10 bases not matched to a gene; V was cut back by 5 bases and J by 7 bases.

This clone was seen only a few times. The CDR3 sequence: CASSPKLSTDTQYF. The CDR3 DNA follows: TGCGCCAGCAGCCCCAAACTTTCCACAGATACGCAGTATTTT. The chain is built from TRBV4-3 and TRBJ2-3; D is unresolved. The CDR3 runs 14 residues. V shed 4 bases and J shed 2 bases, with 10 bases lying between them. Germline-derived CDR1 and CDR2 are LGHNA and YSLEER.

V usage is TRBV5-4 and J usage is TRBJ1-2; tentative D call: TRBD1 (6 bases). Trimming took off 4 bases at V and 2 bases at J, with 18 bases between the two ends. This CDR3 contains 16 residues. Germline loops: CDR1 SGHNT, CDR2 YYREEE (reference sequence). The CDR3 sequence is CASSPARRQGNYGYTF. The CDR3 DNA follows: TGTGCCAGCAGCCCGGCTCGTAGGCAGGGGAACTATGGCTACACCTTC.